Detailed here is one T cell receptor beta chain. Described treatment: about 20 received Ad26.COV2.S at low or high dose, single or two shots; about 5 received placebo; per-sample allocation not given. The samples date from day 63 after the first vaccine or placebo injection. CDR1 and CDR2 from the germline V gene are SNHLY and FYNNEI. CDR3 length: 12 residues. Trimming removed 10 bases from V and 6 bases from J, with 15 bases in between. This specimen comes from a study of Ad26.COV2.S vaccination and SARS-CoV-2 variants. TCRdb keeps only in-frame clones here, not all; method: immunoSEQ multiplex PCR. The data contain around 450,000 clones, 85% to 90% of them singletons.

This specimen was peripheral blood, taken in a trial of Ad26.COV2.S vaccine versus placebo. The chain has TRBV2 and TRBJ1-1; D is possibly TRBD1 (5 bases). This TCR derives from a person aged 18-65 years who received the Ad26.COV2.S COVID-19 vaccine or a placebo. In DNA form, the CDR3 reads TGTGCCACGCCTCTGGGGACCGCTGAAGCTTTCTTT. Translated, it gives CATPLGTAEAFF.